This T cell receptor (beta chain) was recovered during a study of blood T cell repertoires in COVID-19. Study at large: PBMCs, B-cell-depleted T cells, or T cells were the source of the cDNA or gDNA that made up the material.

Original analysis: Cell counts per sample came from amplifying reference gene primers. TCRdb keeps only in-frame clones here, not all; method: immunoSEQ multiplex PCR. The V and J calls and the clone size are those of that table, but D and trimming were determined from the DNA. The data hold roughly 100,000 clones, with 85% observed a single time. J was trimmed by 8 bases and V by 8 bases; bases with no gene match: 9. This CDR3 has 13 residues. CDR1 MNHEY and CDR2 SMNVEV come from the germline V gene (reference sequence). Sequencing was performed on peripheral blood. This TCR derives from a man aged 50 or older with acute or convalescent COVID-19. The chain links TRBV27 to TRBJ1-2; 9 positions match TRBD1. The CDR3 loop reads CASGTQGAGGYTF. CDR3 bases: TGTGCCAGCGGTACACAGGGGGCCGGGGGCTACACCTTC.